This entry describes one TCR beta chain. CD8 cells regarded as naive lacked CD45RO, were positively chosen for CCR7, and omitted terminally differentiated effector memory CD45RA+ cells. Those who donated, Caucasian adults without exception, all lived in Nashville, Tennessee. This entry is derived from a study of shared clonotypes between healthy human individuals. Germline CDR1 is SGHNT and CDR2 is YYREEE (reference sequence). The CDR3 length is 14 residues. V lost 4 bases and J lost 5; bases outside the gene matches: 9. Assay used: immunoSEQ multiplex PCR; TCRdb lists only in-frame clones, some missing. The sample includes about 800,000 clones, around 96% of them seen just once.

V and J are TRBV5-4 and TRBJ2-7; 7 nucleotides align to TRBD2. The sequenced material came from naive CD8+ T cells sorted from blood. The TCR comes from a man aged 25 to 40 in good health. This chain's CDR3 is CASSRGEILHEQYF. The CDR3 DNA sequence: TGTGCCAGCAGCCGGGGGGAGATACTTCACGAGCAGTACTTC.